This TCR beta chain was recorded in a study of blood T cell repertoires in COVID-19. This CDR3 has 13 residues. Germline CDR1 is MDHEN and CDR2 is SYDVKM. Germline trimming cut 4 bases from V and 5 bases from J; bases unmatched to any gene: 1. Clones were sequenced by immunoSEQ multiplex PCR, and TCRdb holds only the in-frame ones, with some missing. The table records 95,000 to 120,000 clones, 85% of them present only once. The sequenced material came from peripheral blood. The TCR sequence derives from a woman aged 55-75 years with COVID-19, enrolled during active disease. J is TRBJ1-4 and V is TRBV28, with 7 bases fitting TRBD1. CDR3 in DNA: TGTGCCAGCAGTTCGACAGGGAATGAAAAACTGTTTTTT. It is translated as CASSSTGNEKLFF.